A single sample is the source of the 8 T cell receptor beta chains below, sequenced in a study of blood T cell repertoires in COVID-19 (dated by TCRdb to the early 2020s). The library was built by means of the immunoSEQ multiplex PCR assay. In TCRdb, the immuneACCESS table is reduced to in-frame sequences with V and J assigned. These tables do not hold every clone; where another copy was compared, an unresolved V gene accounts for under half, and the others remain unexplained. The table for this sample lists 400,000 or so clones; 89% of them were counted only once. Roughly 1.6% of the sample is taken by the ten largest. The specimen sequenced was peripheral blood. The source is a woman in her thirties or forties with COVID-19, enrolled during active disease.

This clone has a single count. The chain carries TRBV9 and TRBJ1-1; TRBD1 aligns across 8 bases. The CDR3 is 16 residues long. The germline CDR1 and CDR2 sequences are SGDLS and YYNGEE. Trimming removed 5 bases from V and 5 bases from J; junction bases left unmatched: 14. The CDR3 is CASSAITRGRWTEAFF. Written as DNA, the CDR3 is TGTGCCAGCAGTGCCATCACCAGGGGGCGGTGGACTGAAGCTTTCTTT.

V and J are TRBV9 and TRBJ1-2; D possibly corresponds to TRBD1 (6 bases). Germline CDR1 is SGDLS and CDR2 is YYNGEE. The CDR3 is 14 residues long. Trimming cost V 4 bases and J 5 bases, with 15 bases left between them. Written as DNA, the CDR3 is TGTGCCAGCAGCAGGATGGGACACCTATATGGCTACACCTTC. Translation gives CASSRMGHLYGYTF.

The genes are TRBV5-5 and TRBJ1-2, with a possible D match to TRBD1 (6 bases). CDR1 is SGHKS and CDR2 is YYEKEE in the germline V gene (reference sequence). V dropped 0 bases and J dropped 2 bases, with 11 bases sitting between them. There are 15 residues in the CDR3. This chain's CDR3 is CASSLGQARNYGYTF. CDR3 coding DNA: TGTGCCAGCAGCTTGGGACAGGCGAGAAACTATGGCTACACCTTC.

The CDR3 sequence is CASSLWLRGGNTIYF. The CDR3 bases are TGTGCCAGCAGTTTATGGCTCAGGGGAGGAAACACCATATATTTT. The chain has TRBV28 and TRBJ1-3; D might be TRBD1 (6 bases). CDR3 length equals 15 residues. Germline V CDR1 and CDR2: MDHEN, SYDVKM. Trimming removed 0 bases at V and 4 bases at J, with 10 bases between.

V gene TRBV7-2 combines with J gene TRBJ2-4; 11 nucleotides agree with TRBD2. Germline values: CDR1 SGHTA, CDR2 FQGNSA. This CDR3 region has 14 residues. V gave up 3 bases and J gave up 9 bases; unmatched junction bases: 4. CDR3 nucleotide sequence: TGTGCCAGCAGCTTGGGACTAGCGGAGGGCATTCAGTACTTC. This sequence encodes CASSLGLAEGIQYF.

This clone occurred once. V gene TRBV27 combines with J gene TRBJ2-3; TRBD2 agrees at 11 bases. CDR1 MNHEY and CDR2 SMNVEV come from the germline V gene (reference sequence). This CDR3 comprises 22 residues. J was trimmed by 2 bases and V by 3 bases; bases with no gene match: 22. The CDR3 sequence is CASSFSPPLRATSGSITDTQYF. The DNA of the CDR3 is TGTGCCAGCAGTTTTTCCCCGCCCCTAAGGGCCACTAGCGGGAGTATCACAGATACGCAGTATTTT.

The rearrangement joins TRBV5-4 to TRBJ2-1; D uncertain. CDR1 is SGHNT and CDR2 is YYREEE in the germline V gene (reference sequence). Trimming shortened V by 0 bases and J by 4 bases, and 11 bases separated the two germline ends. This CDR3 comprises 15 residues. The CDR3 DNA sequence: TGTGCCAGCAGCTTGGCTCCCGTCCCGTACAATGAGCAGTTCTTC. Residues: CASSLAPVPYNEQFF.

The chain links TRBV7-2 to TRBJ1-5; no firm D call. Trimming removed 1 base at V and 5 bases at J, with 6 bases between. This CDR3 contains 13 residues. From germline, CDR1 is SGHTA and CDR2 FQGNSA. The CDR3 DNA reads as TGTGCCAGCAGCTTAGTGGGCTATCAGCCCCAGCATTTT. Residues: CASSLVGYQPQHF.